Shown below are 30 T cell receptor beta chains from a single sample sequenced in a study of radiation and T cells in renal cell carcinoma. Clones were sequenced by immunoSEQ multiplex PCR, and TCRdb holds only the in-frame ones, with some missing. The repertoire holds more than 140,000 clones, with around four fifths as singletons. The time point was: baseline pretreatment blood. The treatment was: 15 Gy SBRT to primary tumor, nephrectomy 4 weeks later. The sample was blood, taken from a patient whose treatment included radiotherapy and nephrectomy. These receptors originate from a woman between 50 and 59 years old with renal cell carcinoma.

V is TRBV5-1 and J is TRBJ2-3, with 11 bases matching TRBD2. CDR1 and CDR2 from the germline V gene are SGHRS and YFSETQ. With 2 bases clipped from V and 1 base from J, the junction kept 9 bases outside the gene matches. The CDR3 spans 18 residues. CDR3: CASSFGGSGGAGTDTQYF. The CDR3 bases are TGCGCCAGCAGCTTCGGTGGTAGCGGGGGGGCCGGCACAGATACGCAGTATTTT.

This chain connects TRBV7-9 to TRBJ1-5; TRBD1 aligns across 10 bases. Per germline, CDR1 SEHNR and CDR2 FQNEAQ (reference sequence). The CDR3 spans 14 residues. V was pared by 4 bases and J by 7 bases, with 4 bases of the junction left unmatched. CDR3 nucleotides: TGTGCCAGCAGCTCCGGGACAGGGGCCCAGCCCCAGCATTTT. The encoded protein is CASSSGTGAQPQHF.

Concerning this clone itself: This is likely a read error, given that the CDR3 carries no conserved phenylalanine or tryptophan at its end. It is unclear where the CDR3 begins or ends on the DNA, so no DNA is shown, and the CDR3 is as TCRdb lists it. The CDR3 region is CASSLTGTSGRAGYLS. This chain joins TRBV5-5 and TRBJ2-3; TRBD2 reflects the table's D call only, with no check against the DNA. Including both end residues, the CDR3 is 16 amino acids long. Germline CDR1 is SGHKS and CDR2 is YYEKEE (reference sequence).

The CDR3 nucleotides are TGTGCCAGCAGTGAAGCTAGTAGTGCAGGGGGCGGCTACACCTTC. Its translation: CASSEASSAGGGYTF. This rearrangement joins TRBV6-1 to TRBJ1-2, with 8 positions matching TRBD1. The CDR3 consists of 15 residues. The germline gives CDR1 MNHNS, CDR2 SASEGT. The trim removed 0 bases at V and 8 bases at J, leaving 8 bases unmatched.

CDR3 bases: TGCGCCAGCAGCCCCGCGGCAGGCTCCTACGAGCAGTACTTC. It translates to CASSPAAGSYEQYF. The chain couples TRBV5-1 to TRBJ2-7; D gene unclear. Looked up from germline, CDR1 is SGHRS and CDR2 is YFSETQ. Trimming left V 4 bases short and J 0 bases short, with 11 bases between. The CDR3 extends over 14 amino acids.

The gene calls are TRBV29-1 and TRBJ2-5; D is possibly TRBD2 (6 bases). The ends were cut back, 6 bases at V and 5 bases at J, with 19 bases in the middle. The CDR3 sequence is 14 residues long. Germline CDR1 and CDR2: SQVTM and ANQGSEA. The CDR3 region has the DNA TGCAGCGTCCTACCGGGACTCCAAGCCGAGACCCAGTACTTC. Translated, it gives CSVLPGLQAETQYF.

The DNA for the CDR3 is TGTGCCAGCAGTTTATGGTCTGTACAGAACACCGGGGAGCTGTTTTTT. Its translation: CASSLWSVQNTGELFF. The chain couples TRBV27 to TRBJ2-2; D remains unclear. This CDR3 region has 16 residues. Looked up from germline, CDR1 is MNHEY and CDR2 is SMNVEV (reference sequence). Trimming took off 1 base at V and 1 base at J, with 10 bases between the two ends.

This chain links TRBV28 with TRBJ1-4, with 9 bases aligning to TRBD1. Trimming removed 6 bases from V and 8 bases from J; junction bases left unmatched: 7. Germline-derived CDR1 and CDR2 are MDHEN and SYDVKM. CDR3 length equals 14 residues. The CDR3 coding sequence is TGTGCCAGCAGGAAACAGGGGGCTGGGGAAAAACTGTTTTTT. The encoded protein is CASRKQGAGEKLFF.

Comments on this clone: A read error is possible here, since a much larger clone lies one base away. The chain joins TRBV5-5 to TRBJ1-1; TRBD1 aligns across 7 bases. V lost 2 bases to trimming and J lost 1 base; unmatched junction nucleotides: 2. The CDR3 is made up of 14 amino acids. In germline, CDR1 is SGHKS, CDR2 YYEKEE (reference sequence). CDR3 nucleotide sequence: TGTGCCAGCAGCTTAGACAGGGCGAACACTGAAGCTTTCTTT. This translates into CASSLDRANTEAFF.

This chain links TRBV10-3 with TRBJ1-5; TRBD1 aligns across 7 bases. The CDR3 loop spans 16 amino acids. Germline CDR1 reads ENHRY; CDR2 reads SYGVKD. J was trimmed by 1 base and V by 10 bases; bases with no gene match: 13. CDR3 region: CASAGVTGDSNQPQHF. The CDR3 bases are TGTGCCAGCGCAGGAGTAACAGGGGACAGCAATCAGCCCCAGCATTTT.

The rearrangement links TRBV9 to TRBJ1-2, with TRBD1 matching over 7 bases. The junction had 3 bases not matched to a gene; V was cut back by 3 bases and J by 1 base. This CDR3 region has 14 residues. Germline assignment: CDR1 SGDLS and CDR2 YYNGEE. Written as DNA, the CDR3 is TGTGCCAGCAGCGGACAGGGACTTAACTATGGCTACACCTTC. This gives the protein CASSGQGLNYGYTF.

This clone occurred many times. V is TRBV10-1 and J is TRBJ2-3, with D unclear. Trimming removed 1 base at V and 4 bases at J, with 9 bases between. The CDR3 is made up of 14 amino acids. Germline values: CDR1 WNHNN, CDR2 SYGVQD (reference sequence). In nucleotides, the CDR3 is TGCGCCAGCAGTGAGTTGTCACGGGCAGATACGCAGTATTTT. Protein: CASSELSRADTQYF.

A single count supports this clone. V is TRBV9 and J is TRBJ1-5, with 8 bases aligning to TRBD1. The ends lost 3 bases at V and 2 bases at J; junction bases unmatched: 4. This CDR3 is built from 15 residues. Germline V gene lookup returns CDR1 SGDLS and CDR2 YYNGEE. The CDR3 DNA reads TGTGCCAGCAGCGGACCAGGGGGCGGCAATCAGCCCCAGCATTTT. The encoded protein is CASSGPGGGNQPQHF.

V and J are TRBV4-3 and TRBJ2-7; TRBD1 matches at 7 bases. The CDR3 spans 16 residues. The germline V gene encodes CDR1 LGHNA and CDR2 YSLEER. V shed 0 bases, J shed 6 bases, and the junction held 11 bases outside the gene matches. The CDR3 bases are TGCGCCAGCAGCCAAGATTTTCTGGGACAGAACTCCGAGCAGTACTTC. Translating it yields CASSQDFLGQNSEQYF.

The V gene is TRBV28, the J gene TRBJ2-7, with 11 bases that match TRBD1. V gave up 6 bases and J gave up 3 bases; unmatched junction bases: 4. The length of the CDR3 is 14 residues. Germline-derived CDR1 and CDR2 are MDHEN and SYDVKM. The DNA for the CDR3 is TGTGCCAGCAGAACCGGGACAGGGGGCTACGAGCAGTACTTC. Residues: CASRTGTGGYEQYF.

The CDR3 sequence: CASSSGQGNAQPQHF. As DNA, the CDR3 is TGTGCCAGCAGCTCAGGACAGGGTAATGCTCAGCCCCAGCATTTT. The chain has TRBV5-6 and TRBJ1-5; 8 nucleotides match TRBD1. The CDR3 runs 15 residues. The junction had 8 bases not matched to a gene; V was cut back by 3 bases and J by 6 bases. The germline V gene encodes CDR1 SGHDT and CDR2 YYEEEE.

The rearrangement links TRBV7-2 to TRBJ1-4; 10 nucleotides align to TRBD1. The CDR3 totals 15 residues. The germline CDR1 and CDR2 sequences are SGHTA and FQGNSA. J was trimmed by 3 bases and V by 4 bases; bases with no gene match: 2. DNA of the CDR3: TGTGCCAGCAGCTGGACAGGGGGAGCTAATGAAAAACTGTTTTTT. Translation: CASSWTGGANEKLFF. Together with reference TRBV7-2 and TRBJ1-4, the CDR3 gives the full variable domain: GAGVSQSPSNKVTEKGKDVELRCDPISGHTALYWYRQSLGQGLEFLIYFQGNSAPDKSGLPSDRFSAERTGGSVSTLTIQRTQQEDSAVYLCASSWTGGANEKLFFGSGTQLSVL.

This chain links TRBV30 with TRBJ2-7; tentatively, D is TRBD2 (7 bases). This CDR3 region has 14 residues. Germline-derived CDR1 and CDR2 are GTSNPN and SVGIG (reference sequence). The V end lost 2 bases, the J end lost 1 base, and 12 bases lay between the germline ends. This chain's CDR3 is CAWSLGGQSYEQYF. For the CDR3, the DNA is TGTGCCTGGAGTCTCGGGGGGCAGTCCTACGAGCAGTACTTC.

V usage is TRBV7-2 and J usage is TRBJ1-5; D is unresolved. The CDR3 is made up of 11 amino acids. Germline loops: CDR1 SGHTA, CDR2 FQGNSA. The germline V and J ends were trimmed by 1 base and 9 bases, with 4 bases remaining between them. CDR3 DNA: TGTGCCAGCAGCTTAGAGGGGCCCCAGCATTTT. It is translated as CASSLEGPQHF.

This clone has a handful of counts. V usage is TRBV25-1 and J usage is TRBJ1-1, with D unclear. The CDR3 loop spans 15 amino acids. The V gene lost 1 base and the J gene lost 0 bases, with 9 bases spanning the gap. The V gene's germline CDR1 is MGHDK and CDR2 SYGVNS. CDR3 sequence reads: CASSEWQDMNTEAFF. CDR3 nucleotide sequence: TGTGCCAGCAGTGAATGGCAAGACATGAACACTGAAGCTTTCTTT.

The chain joins TRBV19 to TRBJ2-7, with TRBD2 as a possible D gene (7 bases). The germline gives CDR1 LNHDA, CDR2 SQIVND (reference sequence). The CDR3 covers 15 residues. V was cut by 7 bases and J by 5 bases, with 21 bases left in between. For the CDR3, the DNA is TGTGCCAGTACGGGGGGCGACGCGGGGAACCACGAGCAGTACTTC. Residues: CASTGGDAGNHEQYF.

This chain uses TRBV5-6 with TRBJ1-4; D is uncertain. The CDR3 is 14 amino acids. Germline V gene data show CDR1 as SGHDT and CDR2 as YYEEEE. Trimming left V 0 bases short and J 3 bases short, with 6 bases between. CDR3 coding DNA: TGTGCCAGCAGCTTGGTTTCCCCTAATGAAAAACTGTTTTTT. This encodes CASSLVSPNEKLFF.

V is TRBV19 and J is TRBJ2-7, with TRBD1 identical over 8 bases. J was trimmed by 6 bases and V by 3 bases; bases with no gene match: 1. Germline V CDR1 and CDR2: LNHDA, SQIVND (reference sequence). This CDR3 contains 12 residues. The CDR3 region is CASSMTGAEQYF. Written as DNA, the CDR3 is TGTGCCAGTAGTATGACAGGGGCCGAGCAGTACTTC.

The chain is built from TRBV7-8 and TRBJ1-1; D unclear. The CDR3 is 14 residues long. The V end was cut by 2 bases, the J end by 5 bases, with 12 bases between. Germline CDR1 reads SGHVS; CDR2 reads FQNEAQ. The CDR3 region is CASSLNPRMTEAFF. In nucleotides, the CDR3 is TGTGCCAGCAGCTTAAACCCCCGGATGACTGAAGCTTTCTTT.

The V and J genes are TRBV19 and TRBJ1-2; 7 bases agree with TRBD1. The germline V gene encodes CDR1 LNHDA and CDR2 SQIVND (reference sequence). This CDR3 has 14 amino acids. Trimming at V came to 7 bases and at J to 2 bases, leaving 7 bases not matched to a gene. CDR3 loop: CASITTGTNYGYTF. CDR3 coding DNA: TGTGCCAGTATAACGACAGGGACCAACTATGGCTACACCTTC.

V usage is TRBV19 and J usage is TRBJ1-1; D call uncertain. Germline CDR1 LNHDA, CDR2 SQIVND (reference sequence). Between the trimmed V and J ends, which lost 7 bases and 2 bases, there was a span of 17 bases. The CDR3 covers 15 residues. For the CDR3, the DNA is TGTGCCAGTACCGTTTTAACCGGGGTAAACACTGAAGCTTTCTTT. Translated: CASTVLTGVNTEAFF. The complete variable domain, with remaining parts taken from reference TRBV19 and TRBJ1-1, reads DGGITQSPKYLFRKEGQNVTLSCEQNLNHDAMYWYRQDPGQGLRLIYYSQIVNDFQKGDIAEGYSVSREKKESFPLTVTSAQKNPTAFYLCASTVLTGVNTEAFFGQGTRLTVV.

The chain combines TRBV7-9 with TRBJ1-2; 12 positions agree with TRBD1. The V segment lost 5 bases and the J segment 10 bases; nucleotides outside the gene matches: 11. From germline, CDR1 is SEHNR and CDR2 FQNEAQ (reference sequence). The CDR3 extends over 15 amino acids. The CDR3 DNA is TGTGCCAGCAGCAATCGGGGACAGGGGGCGCGTGACTACACCTTC. Protein: CASSNRGQGARDYTF. Full variable domain (missing parts from reference TRBV7-9 and TRBJ1-2): DTGVSQNPRHKITKRGQNVTFRCDPISEHNRLYWYRQTLGQGPEFLTYFQNEAQLEKSRLLSDRFSAERPKGSFSTLEIQRTEQGDSAMYLCASSNRGQGARDYTFGSGTRLTVV.

V is TRBV6-1 and J is TRBJ2-1; D is unresolved. This CDR3 spans 12 amino acids. Germline assignment: CDR1 MNHNS and CDR2 SASEGT. V dropped 5 bases and J dropped 11 bases, with 13 bases sitting between them. CDR3 nucleotides: TGTGCCAGCAGTCCCAGGCCCACTAAGCAGTTCTTC. It is translated as CASSPRPTKQFF.

This sequence joins TRBV19 and TRBJ1-1, with unresolved D. The germline V gene encodes CDR1 LNHDA and CDR2 SQIVND (reference sequence). V lost 1 base to trimming and J lost 1 base, with 7 bases between them. The CDR3 sequence is 14 residues long. CDR3 sequence (DNA): TGTGCCAGTAGTATAGTGCGCGAGAACACTGAAGCTTTCTTT. Translation: CASSIVRENTEAFF.

The chain employs TRBV10-1 and TRBJ1-2; TRBD1 aligns across 7 bases. This CDR3 comprises 16 residues. V dropped 4 bases and J dropped 0; count of bases not matched to a gene: 8. Per germline, CDR1 WNHNN and CDR2 SYGVQD (reference sequence). The CDR3 sequence: CASSVPPGQTNYGYTF. DNA for the CDR3: TGCGCCAGCAGTGTCCCGCCGGGACAGACTAACTATGGCTACACCTTC.